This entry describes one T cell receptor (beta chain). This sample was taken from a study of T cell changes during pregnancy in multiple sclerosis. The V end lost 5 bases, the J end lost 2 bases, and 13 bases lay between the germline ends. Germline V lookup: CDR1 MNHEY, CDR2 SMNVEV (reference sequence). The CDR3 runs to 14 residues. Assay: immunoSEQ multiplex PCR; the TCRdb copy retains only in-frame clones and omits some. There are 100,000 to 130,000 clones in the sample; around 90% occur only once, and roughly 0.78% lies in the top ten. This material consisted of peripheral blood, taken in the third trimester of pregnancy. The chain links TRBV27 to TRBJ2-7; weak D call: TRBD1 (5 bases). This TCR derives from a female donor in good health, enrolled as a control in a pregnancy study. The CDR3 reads CASSTMDMAYEQYF. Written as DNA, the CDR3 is TGTGCCAGCAGTACGATGGACATGGCCTACGAGCAGTACTTC.